This T cell receptor beta chain was found in a study of Ad26.COV2.S vaccination and SARS-CoV-2 variants (dated by TCRdb to about 2021). Study-wide context: Donors in the vaccine arm were drawn from COV1001, a multicentre, randomized, double-blind, placebo-controlled phase I-IIa trial testing Ad26.COV2.S in healthy adults. Ad26.COV2.S was administered intramuscularly at a dose of 5x10^10 or 1x10^11 viral particles, either as one shot or as two shots given 56 days apart. TCRbeta repertoire sequencing served as the tool for gauging how specific and how broad the SARS-CoV-2-reactive T cell receptors were following Ad26.COV2.S vaccination. A total of around 32 samples were included in the TCR-sequenced set, comprising around 19 Ad26.COV2.S vaccine recipients, 5 placebo recipients and 8 SARS-CoV-2 convalescent individuals. Trial participants were randomized into five groups of five: low-dose or high-dose Ad26.COV2.S given once or twice, or placebo on both occasions. Investigators remained blinded to trial group allocation during experiments and outcome assessment. Paper-wide results and their limitations: The study was not powered to compare responses between vaccine doses or regimens. Vaccine and placebo recipients had comparable non-spike TCR breadth, which fits with the vaccine containing only spike. Higher spike-specific TCR breadth was observed in Ad26.COV2.S recipients than in placebo recipients (P = 0.0014). After vaccination, spike-specific CD8+ and CD4+ T cell responses were reported to show substantial breadth. It was noted by the authors that total T cell responses may have been underestimated by the TCR breadth and depth analyses.

The immunoSEQ Assay was used to sequence TCRbeta CDR3 regions. After extraction, genomic DNA underwent amplification by bias-controlled multiplex PCR, followed by high-throughput sequencing. The published analysis was carried out like this. To quantify the absolute abundance of each unique TCRbeta CDR3 region, sequences were collapsed and filtered. T cell fraction was estimated by normalizing TCRbeta template counts to usable DNA, which was measured by amplifying reference genes present in all nucleated cells. Repertoire TCRs were annotated as SARS-CoV-2-specific when V gene, CDR3 amino acid sequence and J gene were exactly matched to a known reactive TCR set. The reference SARS-CoV-2 TCR set was obtained from MIRA and was filtered for enrichment in COVID-19-positive ImmuneCODE repertoires, whereby public or cross-reactive TCRs were removed. Using the MIRA antigens, annotated TCRs were further analysed by specific ORF or by position within an ORF. Breadth was defined as annotated unique rearrangements over total unique productive rearrangements; depth was the summed frequency of those rearrangements. TCR breadth was compared between groups using two-sided Wilcoxon rank-sum tests. This is the immuneACCESS table as TCRdb keeps it, with only in-frame sequences that have V and J called. A part of the clones is gone; compared with another copy, unresolved V genes explain less than half, and the rest is unexplained. The V and J calls and the clone size are those of that table, but D and trimming were determined from the DNA. The sample contains roughly 700,000 clones, more than 80% of them found a single time. In total, the top ten clones hold around 1.5% of the sample.

This clone was seen a handful of times. What antigen it recognizes has not been identified. No much larger clonotype is one base removed from it; base qualities were not supplied. Measured from the cysteine to the phenylalanine, the CDR3 is 17 residues long. Kept here is only the CDR3 DNA, which spans 51 bases and is read in frame from base 1. The V end loses 2 bases and the J end loses 4 bases, and a stretch of 20 bases separates them. CDR1 and CDR2, per the germline V gene, are ENHRY and SYGVKD. In the paper's terms, the treatment or condition label means: roughly 19 received Ad26.COV2.S at low or high dose, single or two shots; roughly five received placebo; per-sample allocation not given. For vaccine and placebo recipients, the sequenced repertoires came from samples collected on day 63 after the first injection. Between 29 July and 7 August 2020, Cohort 1b enrolled 20 to 30 adults aged 18-55 years at one site in Boston, USA. As a vaccine, Ad26.COV2.S was a replication-incompetent adenovirus type 26 vector that expressed a prefusion-stabilized SARS-CoV-2 spike protein derived from the original Wuhan strain.

The input for sequencing was peripheral blood, taken in a trial of Ad26.COV2.S vaccine versus placebo. This chain is built from TRBV10-3 and TRBJ1-1; no D gene can be assigned with confidence. The source of this sequence is a person aged 18-65 years who received the Ad26.COV2.S COVID-19 vaccine or a placebo. The CDR3 reads CAISEAEGLVSSTEAFF. The DNA sequence is as follows: TGTGCCATCAGTGAGGCGGAGGGTCTCGTCTCGTCCACTGAAGCTTTCTTT.